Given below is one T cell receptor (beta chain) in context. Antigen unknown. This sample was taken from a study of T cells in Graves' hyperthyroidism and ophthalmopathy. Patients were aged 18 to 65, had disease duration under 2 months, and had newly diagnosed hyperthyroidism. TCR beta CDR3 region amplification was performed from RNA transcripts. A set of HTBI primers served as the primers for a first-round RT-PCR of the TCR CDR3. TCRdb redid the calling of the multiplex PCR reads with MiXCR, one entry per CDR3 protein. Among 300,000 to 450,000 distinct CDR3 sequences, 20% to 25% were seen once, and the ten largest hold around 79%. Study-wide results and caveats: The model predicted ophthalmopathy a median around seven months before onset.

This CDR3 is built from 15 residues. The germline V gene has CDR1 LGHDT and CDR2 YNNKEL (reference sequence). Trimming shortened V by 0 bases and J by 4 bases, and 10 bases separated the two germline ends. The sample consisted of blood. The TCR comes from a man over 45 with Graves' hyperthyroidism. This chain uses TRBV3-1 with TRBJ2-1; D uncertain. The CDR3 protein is CASSQDLAAYNEQFF. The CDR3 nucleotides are TGTGCCAGCAGCCAAGATTTAGCAGCTTACAATGAGCAGTTCTTC.